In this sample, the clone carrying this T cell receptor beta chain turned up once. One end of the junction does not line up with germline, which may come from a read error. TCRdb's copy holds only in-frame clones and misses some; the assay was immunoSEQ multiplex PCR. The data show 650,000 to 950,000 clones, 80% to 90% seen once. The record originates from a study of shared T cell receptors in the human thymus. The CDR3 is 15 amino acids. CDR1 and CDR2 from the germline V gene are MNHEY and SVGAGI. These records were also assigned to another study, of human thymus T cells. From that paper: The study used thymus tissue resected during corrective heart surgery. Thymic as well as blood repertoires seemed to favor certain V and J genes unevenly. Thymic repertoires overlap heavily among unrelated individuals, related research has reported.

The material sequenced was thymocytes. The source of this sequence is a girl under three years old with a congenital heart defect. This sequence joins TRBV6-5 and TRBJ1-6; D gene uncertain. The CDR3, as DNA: TGTGCCAGCAGTTACGCCAATTCCTATAATTCCCCCCTCCACTTT. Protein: CASSYANSYNSPLHF.